This T cell receptor (beta chain) is from a study of shared clonotypes between healthy human individuals. Study context: A donor's plate count was three for CD4 naive and three for CD4 memory; CD8 naive had two and CD8 memory one. Study-level points and caveats: Blood was the only sampled material, and tissue repertoires likely differ. Sharing across four donors was seen in 4% to 6.5% of naive CD4 clonotypes.

CD45RA+ naive and CD45RA-negative memory subsets were separated from CD4+ cells. As for this clone: Its specificity is unknown.

Clones were sequenced by immunoSEQ multiplex PCR, and TCRdb holds only the in-frame ones, with some missing. Here the sample spans more than 2 million clones, under 97% being singletons. V shed 7 bases and J 5 bases; nucleotides not matched to a gene: 12. From germline, CDR1 is MRHNA and CDR2 SNTAGT. The CDR3 sequence is 15 residues long. Sequencing input: naive CD4+ T cells sorted from blood. Regarding subset: CD45RA+ positively selected. The chain combines TRBV6-4 with TRBJ2-7, with 9 bases identical to TRBD1. The TCR sequence derives from a young man in good health. The CDR3 DNA reads TGTGCCAGCATCGGAGGGGACAGGGTAAGCGACGAGCAGTACTTC. This sequence encodes CASIGGDRVSDEQYF.